This T cell receptor (beta chain) was identified in a study of OX40 agonist ivuxolimab in advanced cancers. Study-wide context: Six ivuxolimab dose levels, 0.01 to 10 mg/kg, were given intravenously every 2 weeks.

Blood sampling took place at baseline, cycle 4 day 1, and cycle 7 day 1. For this clone: Its antigen is unidentified.

Study findings and constraints: Clones of CD4+ and CD8+ blood T cells grew by week 6 at doses of 0.1 to 3.0 mg/kg.

The CDR3 sequence is 15 residues long. CDR1 is SGDLS, CDR2 YYNGEE, per germline. V lost 4 bases and J lost 0, with 11 bases in between. The method was immunoSEQ multiplex PCR; TCRdb's version includes in-frame clones alone and lacks a portion of them. The sample has roughly 63,000 clones, roughly 89% seen once. Here the sequenced sample was CD4+ or CD8+ T cells sorted from blood, taken in a trial of the OX40 agonist ivuxolimab. V is TRBV9 and J is TRBJ1-3, with D tentatively TRBD1 (5 bases). The source of this sequence is an adult with an advanced solid tumor such as melanoma, head and neck, liver or kidney cancer. CDR3 sequence reads: CASSLGVSSGNTIYF. CDR3 DNA: TGTGCCAGCAGCTTGGGGGTGAGCTCTGGAAACACCATATATTTT.